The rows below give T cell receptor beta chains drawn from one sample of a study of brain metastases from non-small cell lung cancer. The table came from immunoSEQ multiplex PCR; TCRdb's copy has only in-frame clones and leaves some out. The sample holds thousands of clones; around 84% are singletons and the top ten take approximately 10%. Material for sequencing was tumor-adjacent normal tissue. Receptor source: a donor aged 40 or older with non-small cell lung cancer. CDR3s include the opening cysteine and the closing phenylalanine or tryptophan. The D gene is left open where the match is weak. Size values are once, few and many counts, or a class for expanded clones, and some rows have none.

DNA: TGTGCCAGCAGAGGACAGGGAGTTATCGGGGAGCTGTTTTTT; CDR3: CASRGQGVIGELFF; V: TRBV5-6; J: TRBJ2-2; size: -; D: TRBD1
DNA: TGTGCCAGCAGTCCCCTGATGAACACTGAAGCTTTCTTT; CDR3: CASSPLMNTEAFF; V: TRBV7-6; J: TRBJ1-1; size: -; D: -
DNA: TGTGCCAGCAGCGTAGGGGACAGGGGGACTAATGAAAAACTGTTTTTT; CDR3: CASSVGDRGTNEKLFF; V: TRBV9; J: TRBJ1-4; size: -; D: TRBD1
DNA: TGTGCCAGCAGCTTGGGGCCTTATAGCAATCAGCCCCAGCATTTT; CDR3: CASSLGPYSNQPQHF; V: TRBV5-5; J: TRBJ1-5; size: -; D: -
DNA: TGTGCCAGCAGGACAGGGGGCGAGAAAGATACGCAGTATTTT; CDR3: CASRTGGEKDTQYF; V: TRBV28; J: TRBJ2-3; size: -; D: TRBD1
DNA: TGTGCCTGGAGTGCCCAGGGGAGTAACTATGGCTACACCTTC; CDR3: CAWSAQGSNYGYTF; V: TRBV30; J: TRBJ1-2; size: -; D: -
DNA: TGTGCCAGCAGCTCCGGAACAGGTGAAGCTTTCTTT; CDR3: CASSSGTGEAFF; V: TRBV5-4; J: TRBJ1-1; size: -; D: -
DNA: TGTGCCAGCAGCTTAGGTCCCGGGGGCAATGAGCAGTTCTTC; CDR3: CASSLGPGGNEQFF; V: TRBV7-2; J: TRBJ2-1; size: -; D: -
DNA: TGTGCCACGCATTGGCGAACTGAAGCTTTCTTT; CDR3: CATHWRTEAFF; V: TRBV28; J: TRBJ1-1; size: -; D: -
DNA: TGTGCCACCAGCAGTTACGGGGCAGAAGATACGCAGTATTTT; CDR3: CATSSYGAEDTQYF; V: TRBV15; J: TRBJ2-3; size: -; D: -
DNA: TGCGCCAGCAGCCAAGAGCGGGCGGGACTTCAGCCCCAGCATTTT; CDR3: CASSQERAGLQPQHF; V: TRBV4-1; J: TRBJ1-5; size: -; D: -
DNA: TGTGCCAGCACCCGACTTGAGATAGGGCAGAACACTGAAGCTTTCTTT; CDR3: CASTRLEIGQNTEAFF; V: TRBV28; J: TRBJ1-1; size: once; D: -
DNA: TGTGCCAGTTACCGCGGGAGGGGTCAACCCCTCCACTTT; CDR3: CASYRGRGQPLHF; V: TRBV6-5; J: TRBJ1-6; size: -; D: -
DNA: TGTGCCAGCAGGGGGACAGGGTCCTCTGGAAACACCATATATTTT; CDR3: CASRGTGSSGNTIYF; V: TRBV3-1/TRBV3-2; J: TRBJ1-3; size: once; D: TRBD1
DNA: TGTGCCAGTAGTTCCCCAGGGAATCGGCAGCCCCAGCATTTT; CDR3: CASSSPGNRQPQHF; V: TRBV19; J: TRBJ1-5; size: once; D: -
DNA: TGTGCCAGCAGCGACATAATAAAAAATTCACCCCTCCACTTT; CDR3: CASSDIIKNSPLHF; V: TRBV6-2/TRBV6-3; J: TRBJ1-6; size: -; D: -
DNA: TGTGCCAGCAGTGAAATCTGGGATCAGCCCCAGCATTTT; CDR3: CASSEIWDQPQHF; V: TRBV6-1; J: TRBJ1-5; size: -; D: -
DNA: TGTGCCAGCAGCTTAGGGCAGGCTTACACCGGGGAGCTGTTTTTT; CDR3: CASSLGQAYTGELFF; V: TRBV7-6; J: TRBJ2-2; size: -; D: -
DNA: TGTGCCAGCAGTTTCAAGCCCCAGTTCTTC; CDR3: CASSFKPQFF; V: TRBV27; J: TRBJ2-1; size: -; D: -
DNA: TGTGCCAGCATGAGAGGGACAGGGGGCTTCCTCTCCTACAATGAGCAGTTCTTC; CDR3: CASMRGTGGFLSYNEQFF; V: TRBV25-1; J: TRBJ2-1; size: -; D: TRBD1
DNA: TGTGCCAGCAGCTCCCCTGGGAGGGGCAGGGAGCAGTACTTC; CDR3: CASSSPGRGREQYF; V: TRBV7-2; J: TRBJ2-7; size: -; D: TRBD2
DNA: TGCAGCGTTTCCCGACAGATACTAGCCAAAAACATTCAGTACTTC; CDR3: CSVSRQILAKNIQYF; V: TRBV29-1; J: TRBJ2-4; size: -; D: -
DNA: TGTGCCAGCAGTTACGATCATCTAGCGGGGGGGCAAGATACGCAGTATTTT; CDR3: CASSYDHLAGGQDTQYF; V: TRBV6-2/TRBV6-3; J: TRBJ2-3; size: once; D: TRBD2
DNA: TGTGCCAGCAGCCCCAGGACAGGGGGTTACGAGCAGTACTTC; CDR3: CASSPRTGGYEQYF; V: TRBV5-5; J: TRBJ2-7; size: few; D: TRBD1
DNA: TGTGCCAGCAGCCAAGTCCAGGGCCGCTACGAGCAGTACTTC; CDR3: CASSQVQGRYEQYF; V: TRBV4-2; J: TRBJ2-7; size: -; D: -
DNA: TGTGCCAGCAGTTACTCGAATAATCAGCCCCAGCATTTT; CDR3: CASSYSNNQPQHF; V: TRBV6-5; J: TRBJ1-5; size: -; D: -
DNA: TGTGCCAGCAGTGAATGGGGACTCCCGAACACTGAAGCTTTCTTT; CDR3: CASSEWGLPNTEAFF; V: TRBV6-1; J: TRBJ1-1; size: -; D: -
DNA: TGCGCCAGCAGCTTGGCGTCTGGGGCGAACATTCAGTACTTC; CDR3: CASSLASGANIQYF; V: TRBV5-1; J: TRBJ2-4; size: -; D: -
DNA: TGCGCCAGCAGCCAAGAAAGCGGGGGGGCCGTGAATGAGCAGTTCTTC; CDR3: CASSQESGGAVNEQFF; V: TRBV4-1; J: TRBJ2-1; size: -; D: TRBD2
DNA: TGTGCCACCCTTATCTTGGGGCCTGGAGGCAATGAGCAGTTCTTC; CDR3: CATLILGPGGNEQFF; V: TRBV27; J: TRBJ2-1; size: -; D: -
DNA: TGTGCCAGCAGTCCCCCGGTCGGCAGGGGAATTTACGAGCAGTACTTC; CDR3: CASSPPVGRGIYEQYF; V: TRBV28; J: TRBJ2-7; size: once; D: -
DNA: TGTGCCAGCAGCTTGAATAGGGGACCCAATCAGCCCCAGCATTTT; CDR3: CASSLNRGPNQPQHF; V: TRBV7-2; J: TRBJ1-5; size: -; D: -
DNA: TGTGCCAGCGGGGGGGGACTAACCTACGAGCAGTACTTC; CDR3: CASGGGLTYEQYF; V: TRBV6-5; J: TRBJ2-7; size: -; D: TRBD2
DNA: TGCGCCAGCAGCTTGGGGGGGACAAGAACCTACGAGCAGTACTTC; CDR3: CASSLGGTRTYEQYF; V: TRBV5-1; J: TRBJ2-7; size: -; D: -
DNA: TGCAGTGCTAGTCGGGGCCATGAGCAGTTCTTC; CDR3: CSASRGHEQFF; V: TRBV20-1; J: TRBJ2-1; size: -; D: -
DNA: TGTGCCAGCAGTGAAGGACCAGGGTACAATCAGCCCCAGCATTTT; CDR3: CASSEGPGYNQPQHF; V: TRBV6-1; J: TRBJ1-5; size: -; D: -
DNA: TGCAGCGTTGTGGGACAGGGACCTGAAGCTTTCTTT; CDR3: CSVVGQGPEAFF; V: TRBV29-1; J: TRBJ1-1; size: -; D: TRBD1
DNA: TGTGCCAGCAGCGGACTAGCGGGGCCCCCTTTTAGGAATGAGCAGTTCTTC; CDR3: CASSGLAGPPFRNEQFF; V: TRBV9; J: TRBJ2-1; size: -; D: TRBD2
DNA: TGCGCCAGCAGCCAAGAATTAAAAGAGACCCAGTACTTC; CDR3: CASSQELKETQYF; V: TRBV4-3; J: TRBJ2-5; size: few; D: -
DNA: TGTGCCATCAGCCCGGGGGCAGGGGCCCAGCCCCAGCATTTT; CDR3: CAISPGAGAQPQHF; V: TRBV10-3; J: TRBJ1-5; size: -; D: -